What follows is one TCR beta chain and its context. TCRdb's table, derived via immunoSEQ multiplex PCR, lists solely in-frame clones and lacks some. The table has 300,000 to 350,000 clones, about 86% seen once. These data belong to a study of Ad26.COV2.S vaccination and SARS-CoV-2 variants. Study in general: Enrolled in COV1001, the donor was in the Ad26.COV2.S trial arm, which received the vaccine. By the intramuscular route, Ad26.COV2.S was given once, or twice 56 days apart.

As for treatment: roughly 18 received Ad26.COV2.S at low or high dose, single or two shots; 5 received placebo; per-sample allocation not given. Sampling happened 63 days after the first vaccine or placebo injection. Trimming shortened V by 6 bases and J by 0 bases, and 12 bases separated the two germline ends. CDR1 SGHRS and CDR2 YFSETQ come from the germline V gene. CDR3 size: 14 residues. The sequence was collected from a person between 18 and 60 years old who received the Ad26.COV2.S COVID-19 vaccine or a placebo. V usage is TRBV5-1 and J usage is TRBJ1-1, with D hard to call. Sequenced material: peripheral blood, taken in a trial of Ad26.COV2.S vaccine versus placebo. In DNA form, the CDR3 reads TGCGCCAGCACCTCGGGGAACATGAACACTGAAGCTTTCTTT. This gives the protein CASTSGNMNTEAFF.